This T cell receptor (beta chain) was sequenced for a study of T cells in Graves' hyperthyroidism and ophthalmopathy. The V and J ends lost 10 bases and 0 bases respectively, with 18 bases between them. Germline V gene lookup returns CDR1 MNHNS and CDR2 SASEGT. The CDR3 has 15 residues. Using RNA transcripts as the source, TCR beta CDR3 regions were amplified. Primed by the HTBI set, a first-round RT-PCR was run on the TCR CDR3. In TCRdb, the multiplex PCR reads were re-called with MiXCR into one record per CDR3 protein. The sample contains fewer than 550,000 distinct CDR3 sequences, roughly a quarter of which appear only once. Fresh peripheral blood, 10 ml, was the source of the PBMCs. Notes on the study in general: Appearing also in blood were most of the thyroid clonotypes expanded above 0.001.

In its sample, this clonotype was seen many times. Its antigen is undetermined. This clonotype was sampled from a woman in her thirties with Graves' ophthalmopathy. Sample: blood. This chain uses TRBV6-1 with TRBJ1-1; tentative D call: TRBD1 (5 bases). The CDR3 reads CATAAPGIMNTEAFF. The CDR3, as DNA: TGTGCCACCGCCGCCCCAGGGATCATGAACACTGAAGCTTTCTTT.